Described below is a single T cell receptor beta chain sequence and its context. CDR3 length equals 11 residues. From germline, CDR1 is KGHSH and CDR2 LQKENI. Deletions cut 5 bases from V and 13 bases from J, with 11 bases between. The sample belongs to a study of shared clonotypes between healthy human individuals. Study summary: With ages of 18 to 49, the donors were two women and a few men.

The data were produced by immunoSEQ multiplex PCR, yet TCRdb's version contains in-frame clones alone and is incomplete. The table lists some 1.5 million clones, roughly 96% of them singletons. This chain joins TRBV18 and TRBJ1-4; D call uncertain. Material for sequencing was naive CD4+ T cells sorted from blood. Stated subset: CD45RA+ positively selected. This TCR came from a man aged 30 to 39 in good health. CDR3 DNA sequence: TGTGCCAGCTCATCCCAAAGGAGACTGTTTTTT. Translating it yields CASSSQRRLFF.